A single sample gave rise to the 11 T cell receptor beta chains below, sequenced in a study of OX40 agonist ivuxolimab in advanced cancers. The data were produced by immunoSEQ multiplex PCR, yet TCRdb's version contains in-frame clones alone and is incomplete. The repertoire has approximately 86,000 clones, about 90% of them found once; the top ten carry 0.9% to 1.2%. The sequencing used CD4+ or CD8+ T cells sorted from blood, collected in a trial of the OX40 agonist ivuxolimab. Receptors originate from an adult with an advanced solid tumor such as melanoma, head and neck, liver or kidney cancer.

The CDR3 spells CASSKGPDQETQYF. DNA for the CDR3: TGCGCCAGCAGCAAAGGACCGGACCAAGAGACCCAGTACTTC. The J gene is TRBJ2-5, the V gene TRBV5-1; the D is unclear. The V and J ends lost 4 bases and 0 bases respectively, with 10 bases between them. Germline V gives CDR1 SGHRS, CDR2 YFSETQ. The CDR3 is 14 residues long. Using reference TRBV5-1 and TRBJ2-5 for the parts outside the CDR3, the full variable domain is KAGVTQTPRYLIKTRGQQVTLSCSPISGHRSVSWYQQTPGQGLQFLFEYFSETQRNKGNFPGRFSGRQFSNSRSEMNVSTLELGDSALYLCASSKGPDQETQYFGPGTRLLVL.

The chain joins TRBV19 to TRBJ2-7; 7 bases map to TRBD1. The length of the CDR3 is 12 residues. V was pared by 6 bases and J by 6 bases, with 5 bases of the junction left unmatched. CDR1 and CDR2 (germline): LNHDA, SQIVND (reference sequence). CDR3 sequence reads: CASSIQGFEQYF. Written as DNA, the CDR3 is TGTGCCAGTAGCATACAGGGGTTCGAGCAGTACTTC.

The V gene is TRBV28, the J gene TRBJ1-5; D gene ambiguous. Germline V lookup: CDR1 MDHEN, CDR2 SYDVKM. The CDR3 is 14 residues long. V lost 4 bases, J lost 7 bases, and 14 bases lay in between. CDR3 protein: CASSSTSIGQPQHF. The CDR3 DNA is TGTGCCAGCAGTTCGACATCCATAGGACAGCCCCAGCATTTT. The variable domain in full, completed from reference TRBV28 and TRBJ1-5, reads DVKVTQSSRYLVKRTGEKVFLECVQDMDHENMFWYRQDPGLGLRLIYFSYDVKMKEKGDIPEGYSVSREKKERFSLILESASTNQTSMYLCASSSTSIGQPQHFGDGTRLSIL.

The V call is TRBV5-1, the J call TRBJ2-5; the D gene is possibly TRBD2 (5 bases). The germline V gene has CDR1 SGHRS and CDR2 YFSETQ. CDR3 length equals 15 residues. V lost 0 bases and J lost 3, with 12 bases in between. DNA of the CDR3: TGCGCCAGCAGCTTGGCCACGACTACCGAAGAGACCCAGTACTTC. Translating it yields CASSLATTTEETQYF.

This rearrangement joins TRBV28 to TRBJ1-1; 9 bases are shared with TRBD1. The CDR3 has 15 amino acids. Germline V gives CDR1 MDHEN, CDR2 SYDVKM. J was trimmed by 3 bases and V by 4 bases; bases with no gene match: 6. CDR3 amino acids: CASSSLTGGDTEAFF. CDR3 bases: TGTGCCAGCAGTTCCTTGACAGGGGGGGACACTGAAGCTTTCTTT.

This clone showed up just once. The chain combines TRBV23-1 with TRBJ1-5; D is uncertain. TRBV23-1 is marked as an open reading frame, function uncertain. The CDR3 is 9 residues long. Trimming removed 4 bases at V and 15 bases at J, with 7 bases between. The CDR3 sequence is CASSPMGHF. The DNA for the CDR3 is TGCGCCAGCAGTCCGATGGGGCATTTT.

The CDR3 DNA reads TGCGCCAGCAGCTGGGGGGCCAGGGAGGCTGATGAGCAGTTCTTC. This sequence encodes CASSWGAREADEQFF. The J gene is TRBJ2-1, the V gene TRBV5-1; TRBD1 or TRBD2 may be the D gene (6 bases each). The CDR3 has 15 amino acids. Per germline, CDR1 SGHRS and CDR2 YFSETQ. Between the trimmed V and J ends, which lost 3 bases and 8 bases, there was a span of 18 bases.

The sample holds a few counts of this clone. The chain carries TRBV11-3 and TRBJ1-1; 9 bases agree with TRBD1. Germline V CDR1 and CDR2: SGHNT, YENEEA. The CDR3 sequence is 17 residues long. V lost 6 bases, J lost 0 bases, and 11 bases stayed unmatched. DNA of the CDR3: TGTGCCAGCAGTTCCGGTAGACAGGGGGGCCTGAACACTGAAGCTTTCTTT. It specifies CASSSGRQGGLNTEAFF.

This chain connects TRBV2 to TRBJ2-5; D is unresolved. V lost 8 bases, J lost 5 bases, and 9 bases lay in between. This CDR3 has 11 amino acids. Germline V gene lookup returns CDR1 SNHLY and CDR2 FYNNEI. The CDR3 protein is CASGQLETQYF. For the CDR3, the DNA is TGTGCCAGCGGTCAATTGGAGACCCAGTACTTC.

The chain couples TRBV28 to TRBJ2-3; the match to TRBD1 covers 9 bases. V gave up 5 bases and J gave up 0 bases; unmatched junction bases: 3. The CDR3 is 15 amino acids. Germline CDR1 reads MDHEN; CDR2 reads SYDVKM. The CDR3, as DNA: TGTGCCAGCAGTACAGGGGGCGCGAGCACAGATACGCAGTATTTT. Protein product: CASSTGGASTDTQYF.

This chain links TRBV21-1 with TRBJ1-1; TRBD1 is the table's D call, not checked against the DNA. TRBV21-1 is a pseudogene segment. The CDR3 spans 17 residues. CDR3 residues: CASSKDLRQLSTAEAFF. The CDR3 DNA reads TGTGCCAGCAGCAAAGATCTCAGACAGTTAAGTACCGCTGAAGCTTTCTTT.